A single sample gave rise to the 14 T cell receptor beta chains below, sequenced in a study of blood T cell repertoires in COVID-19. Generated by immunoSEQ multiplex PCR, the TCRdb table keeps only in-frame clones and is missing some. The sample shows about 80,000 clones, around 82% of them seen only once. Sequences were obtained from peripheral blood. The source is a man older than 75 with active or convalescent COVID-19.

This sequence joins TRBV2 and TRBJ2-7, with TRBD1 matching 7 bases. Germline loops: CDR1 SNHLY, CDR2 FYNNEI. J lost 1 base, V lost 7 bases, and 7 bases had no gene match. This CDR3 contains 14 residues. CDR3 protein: CASMDRQPSYEQYF. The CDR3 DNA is TGTGCCAGCATGGACAGGCAACCTTCCTACGAGCAGTACTTC.

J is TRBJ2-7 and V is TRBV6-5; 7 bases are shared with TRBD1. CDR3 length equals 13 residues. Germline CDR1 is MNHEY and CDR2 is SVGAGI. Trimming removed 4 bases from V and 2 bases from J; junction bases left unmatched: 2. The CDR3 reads CASSFDRAYEQYF. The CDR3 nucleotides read TGTGCCAGCAGTTTTGACAGGGCCTACGAGCAGTACTTC.

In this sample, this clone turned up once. DNA of the CDR3: TGTGCCAGCAGCCGGCGGGACAGATCAAAACCTATCTCTGGAAACACCATATATTTT. Translated: CASSRRDRSKPISGNTIYF. The chain uses TRBV21-1 and TRBJ1-3; the table's D call TRBD1 went unverified against the DNA. TRBV21-1 is annotated as a pseudogene. This CDR3 is built from 19 residues.

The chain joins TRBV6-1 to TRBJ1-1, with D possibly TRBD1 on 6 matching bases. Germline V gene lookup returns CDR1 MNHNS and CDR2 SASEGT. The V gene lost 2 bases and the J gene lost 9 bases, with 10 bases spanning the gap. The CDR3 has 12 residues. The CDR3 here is CASSELGQQAFF. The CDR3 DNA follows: TGTGCCAGCAGTGAATTAGGACAGCAAGCTTTCTTT.

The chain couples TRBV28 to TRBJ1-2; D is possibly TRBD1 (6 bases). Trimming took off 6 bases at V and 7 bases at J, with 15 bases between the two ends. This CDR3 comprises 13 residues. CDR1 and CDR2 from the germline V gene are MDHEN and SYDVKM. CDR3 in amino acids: CASRPGHESGYTF. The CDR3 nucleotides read TGTGCCAGCAGACCGGGACATGAGTCTGGCTACACCTTC.

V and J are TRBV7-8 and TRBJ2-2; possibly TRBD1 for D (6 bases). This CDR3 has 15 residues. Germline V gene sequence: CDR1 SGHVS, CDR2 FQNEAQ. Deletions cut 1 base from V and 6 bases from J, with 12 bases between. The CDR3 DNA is TGTGCCAGCAGCTTAGGAACAGGGTCATCCGGGGAGCTGTTTTTT. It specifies CASSLGTGSSGELFF.

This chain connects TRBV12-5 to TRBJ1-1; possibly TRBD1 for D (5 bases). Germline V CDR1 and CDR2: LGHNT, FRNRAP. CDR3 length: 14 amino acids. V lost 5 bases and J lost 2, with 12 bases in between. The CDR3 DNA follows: TGTGCTAGTGGTCTTGCGACAGCTAACACTGAAGCTTTCTTT. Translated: CASGLATANTEAFF.

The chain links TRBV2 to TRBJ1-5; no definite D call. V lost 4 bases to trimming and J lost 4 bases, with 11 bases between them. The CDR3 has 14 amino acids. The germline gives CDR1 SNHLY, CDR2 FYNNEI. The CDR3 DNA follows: TGTGCCAGCAGTGGGGCAGGAGGGAATCAGCCCCAGCATTTT. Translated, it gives CASSGAGGNQPQHF.

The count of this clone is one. The CDR3 loop reads CASSLTHGTGELFF. The CDR3 DNA sequence: TGTGCCAGCAGCTTAACCCACGGCACCGGGGAGCTGTTTTTT. The chain has TRBV7-3 and TRBJ2-2; the D is unclear. V dropped 0 bases and J dropped 4 bases, with 6 bases sitting between them. Germline-derived CDR1 and CDR2 are SGHTA and FQGTGA. The CDR3 has 14 amino acids.

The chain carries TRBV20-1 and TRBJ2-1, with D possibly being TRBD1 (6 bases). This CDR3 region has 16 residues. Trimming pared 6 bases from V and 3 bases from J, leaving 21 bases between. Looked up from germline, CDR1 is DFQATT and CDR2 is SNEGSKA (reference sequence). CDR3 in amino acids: CSASRRQADRYNEQFF. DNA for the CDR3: TGCAGTGCCAGTAGGCGACAGGCCGATCGCTACAATGAGCAGTTCTTC.

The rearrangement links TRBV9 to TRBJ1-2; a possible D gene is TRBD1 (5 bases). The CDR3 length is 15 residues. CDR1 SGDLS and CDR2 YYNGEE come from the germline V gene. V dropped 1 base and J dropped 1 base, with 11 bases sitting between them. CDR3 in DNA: TGTGCCAGCAGCGTAAGGGCAGGGCTTAACTATGGCTACACCTTC. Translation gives CASSVRAGLNYGYTF.

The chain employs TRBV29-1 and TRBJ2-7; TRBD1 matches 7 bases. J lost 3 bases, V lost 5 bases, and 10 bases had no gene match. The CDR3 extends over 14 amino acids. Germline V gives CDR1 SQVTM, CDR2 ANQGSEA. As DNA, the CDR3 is TGCAGCGTTACGACCGACAGGGCTTACTACGAGCAGTACTTC. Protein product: CSVTTDRAYYEQYF.

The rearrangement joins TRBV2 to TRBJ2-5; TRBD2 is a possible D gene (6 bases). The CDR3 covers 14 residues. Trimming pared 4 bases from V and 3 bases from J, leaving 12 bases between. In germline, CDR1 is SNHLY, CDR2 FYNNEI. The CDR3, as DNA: TGTGCCAGCAGTGTTCTGCGGGGTAAAGAGACCCAGTACTTC. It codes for CASSVLRGKETQYF.

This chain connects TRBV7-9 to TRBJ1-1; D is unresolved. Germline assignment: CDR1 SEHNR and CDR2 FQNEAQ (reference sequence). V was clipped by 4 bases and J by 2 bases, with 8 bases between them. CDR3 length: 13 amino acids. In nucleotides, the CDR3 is TGTGCCAGCAGCTCTAATTATAACACTGAAGCTTTCTTT. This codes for CASSSNYNTEAFF.